This entry lists 21 T cell receptor beta chains sequenced from one sample in a study of shared clonotypes between healthy human individuals (dated by TCRdb to about 2020). To prepare the library, the immunoSEQ multiplex PCR assay was applied. The table comes from immuneACCESS by way of TCRdb, which keeps in-frame sequences with V and J called. Part of the clones is missing from these tables; in studies checked, under half for an unresolved V gene and the rest for unknown reasons. The sample records roughly 2 million clones, 95% of which are singletons. Roughly 0.13% of the sample comes from the top ten. The sample taken for sequencing was naive CD4+ T cells sorted from blood. In light of the paper, this sample's cell subset or site label describes: CD45RA+ positively selected. The receptor set was obtained from a man aged 18 to 29 in good health.

For this clone: Other DNA sequences within the sample encode an identical CDR3. The chain employs TRBV7-9 and TRBJ1-1, with D maybe TRBD1 (5 bases). Trimming took off 6 bases at V and 3 bases at J, with 14 bases between the two ends. This CDR3 is 14 amino acids long. The germline CDR1 and CDR2 sequences are SEHNR and FQNEAQ (reference sequence). The CDR3 loop reads CASSLLGGDTEAFF. The CDR3 nucleotides are TGTGCCAGCAGTCTCTTGGGGGGAGACACTGAAGCTTTCTTT.

The chain links TRBV7-8 to TRBJ2-2, with TRBD1 identical over 10 bases. The germline V gene encodes CDR1 SGHVS and CDR2 FQNEAQ. The CDR3 is 15 residues long. The trim removed 5 bases at V and 4 bases at J, leaving 4 bases unmatched. In DNA, the CDR3 is TGTGCCAGCAGCGCCCGGGACAGGGGCACCGGGGAGCTGTTTTTT. Translating it yields CASSARDRGTGELFF.

V and J are TRBV28 and TRBJ1-2; D is possibly TRBD1 (5 bases). The CDR3 contains 16 residues. V was pared by 3 bases and J by 2 bases, with 16 bases between. Germline V lookup: CDR1 MDHEN, CDR2 SYDVKM. CDR3 residues: CASSFPQGSRNYGYTF. The DNA of the CDR3 is TGTGCCAGCAGTTTTCCTCAGGGATCGAGAAACTATGGCTACACCTTC.

V is TRBV28 and J is TRBJ1-2; D is undetermined. Germline CDR1 reads MDHEN; CDR2 reads SYDVKM. V was trimmed by 5 bases and J by 4 bases, leaving 11 bases between them. The CDR3 has 13 amino acids. CDR3 sequence: CASSDDPFYGYTF. The CDR3 coding sequence is TGTGCCAGCAGTGATGACCCGTTCTATGGCTACACCTTC.

The V call is TRBV6-5, the J call TRBJ2-7; D possibly uses TRBD1 or TRBD2 (6 bases each). The CDR3 is 14 residues long. V lost 4 bases and J lost 2, with 12 bases in between. The germline CDR1 and CDR2 sequences are MNHEY and SVGAGI. The CDR3 sequence: CASSLRGTPYEQYF. CDR3 nucleotide sequence: TGTGCCAGCAGTTTACGGGGGACACCCTACGAGCAGTACTTC.

J is TRBJ2-7 and V is TRBV6-1, with 10 bases identical to TRBD1. Per the germline V gene, CDR1 is MNHNS and CDR2 is SASEGT. The CDR3 is 15 residues long. J gave up 3 bases and V 2 bases, and 4 bases lay outside the gene matches. CDR3 bases: TGTGCCAGCAGTGAACCGGACAGGGGGAGCTACGAGCAGTACTTC. Protein sequence: CASSEPDRGSYEQYF.

This sequence joins TRBV5-1 and TRBJ2-1, with D unresolved. This CDR3 comprises 16 residues. Germline V lookup: CDR1 SGHRS, CDR2 YFSETQ. Deletions cut 2 bases from V and 0 bases from J, with 12 bases between. The CDR3 nucleotides are TGCGCCAGCAGCTTTGATGGGCTAAGCTCCTACAATGAGCAGTTCTTC. It encodes CASSFDGLSSYNEQFF.

The count of this clone is one. The gene calls are TRBV6-1 and TRBJ2-7, with 13 nucleotides matching TRBD2. This CDR3 has 15 amino acids. V shed 6 bases, J shed 4 bases, and the junction held 6 bases outside the gene matches. Germline lookup yields CDR1 MNHNS and CDR2 SASEGT. This chain's CDR3 is CASREGLAGPYEQYF. Here the CDR3 DNA reads TGTGCCAGCAGGGAGGGACTAGCGGGACCGTACGAGCAGTACTTC.

The chain links TRBV28 to TRBJ1-6, with TRBD1 as a possible D gene (5 bases). The CDR3 length is 14 residues. Germline CDR1 is MDHEN and CDR2 is SYDVKM. V lost 2 bases and J 7 bases, leaving 9 bases between the germline ends. CDR3: CASSLDRTNSPLHF. The DNA of the CDR3 is TGTGCCAGCAGTTTAGACAGAACCAATTCACCCCTCCACTTT.

This clone was seen a single time. This CDR3 is also generated by other DNA sequences in the sample. This chain's CDR3 is CASSPGLVQETQYF. DNA of the CDR3: TGTGCCAGCAGTCCTGGACTGGTACAAGAGACCCAGTACTTC. This chain joins TRBV11-2 and TRBJ2-5, with D tentatively TRBD2 (5 bases). The V end was cut by 6 bases, the J end by 2 bases, with 13 bases between. CDR1 is SGHAT and CDR2 is FQNNGV in the germline V gene. The CDR3 loop spans 14 amino acids. Complete variable domain (other parts from reference TRBV11-2 and TRBJ2-5): EAGVAQSPRYKIIEKRQSVAFWCNPISGHATLYWYQQILGQGPKLLIQFQNNGVVDDSQLPKDRFSAERLKGVDSTLKIQPAKLEDSAVYLCASSPGLVQETQYFGPGTRLLVL.

This clone came up once. The chain combines TRBV19 with TRBJ2-7; 9 bases line up with TRBD1. Germline V gene sequence: CDR1 LNHDA, CDR2 SQIVND (reference sequence). The CDR3 totals 14 residues. The ends lost 4 bases at V and 4 bases at J; junction bases unmatched: 5. The CDR3 coding sequence is TGTGCCAGTAGTACCGGACAGGGGATTTACGAGCAGTACTTC. Residues: CASSTGQGIYEQYF.

The rearrangement joins TRBV18 to TRBJ2-2, with D perhaps TRBD1 (5 bases). This CDR3 is built from 17 residues. Germline assignment: CDR1 KGHSH and CDR2 LQKENI. V dropped 5 bases and J dropped 1 base, with 17 bases sitting between them. The CDR3 here is CASSSSRGPRNTGELFF. CDR3 sequence (DNA): TGTGCCAGCTCATCAAGTAGGGGCCCAAGGAACACCGGGGAGCTGTTTTTT.

This clone came up once. The chain joins TRBV5-1 to TRBJ1-3, with 11 bases fitting TRBD1. The trim removed 4 bases at V and 3 bases at J, leaving 6 bases unmatched. Looked up from germline, CDR1 is SGHRS and CDR2 is YFSETQ. The CDR3 is 16 residues long. CDR3 amino acids: CASSESGTGGGNTIYF. In nucleotides, the CDR3 is TGCGCCAGCAGCGAATCCGGGACAGGGGGTGGAAACACCATATATTTT.

Written as DNA, the CDR3 is TGCGCCAGCAGCTTTTTTCCAGGGGATGAGCAGTTCTTC. Translation: CASSFFPGDEQFF. The rearrangement uses TRBV5-1 and TRBJ2-1; D possibly corresponds to TRBD1 (6 bases). V was clipped by 2 bases and J by 8 bases, with 11 bases between them. Looked up from germline, CDR1 is SGHRS and CDR2 is YFSETQ. The CDR3 runs to 13 residues.

The rearrangement uses TRBV30 and TRBJ2-2; the D is unclear. The germline CDR1 and CDR2 sequences are GTSNPN and SVGIG (reference sequence). The germline V and J ends were trimmed by 0 bases and 5 bases, with 16 bases remaining between them. The CDR3 has 16 residues. The CDR3 spells CAWSVGSRTMTGELFF. The CDR3 nucleotides are TGTGCCTGGAGTGTAGGCTCAAGGACCATGACCGGGGAGCTGTTTTTT.

Notes on this clone: Other DNA sequences from this sample encode an identical CDR3 as well. V gene TRBV12-5 combines with J gene TRBJ2-2; no clear D. This CDR3 is 12 amino acids long. The germline V gene encodes CDR1 LGHNT and CDR2 FRNRAP. V dropped 6 bases and J dropped 4 bases, with 6 bases sitting between them. Here the CDR3 DNA reads TGTGCTAGTGGCAGTCCCACCGGGGAGCTGTTTTTT. It specifies CASGSPTGELFF.

The chain combines TRBV4-1 with TRBJ2-5; weak D call: TRBD1 (5 bases). This CDR3 region has 14 residues. Between the trimmed V and J ends, which lost 3 bases and 1 base, there was a span of 9 bases. Germline-derived CDR1 and CDR2 are MGHRA and YSYEKL. CDR3 DNA sequence: TGCGCCAGCAGCCACAGGGTAGGCCAAGAGACCCAGTACTTC. This sequence encodes CASSHRVGQETQYF.

The V gene is TRBV7-9, the J gene TRBJ2-1; no clear D. The CDR3 has 13 residues. Germline loops: CDR1 SEHNR, CDR2 FQNEAQ (reference sequence). V was cut by 0 bases and J by 8 bases, with 8 bases left in between. The CDR3 sequence is CASSLAGSDEQFF. The CDR3 region has the DNA TGTGCCAGCAGCTTAGCGGGTTCGGATGAGCAGTTCTTC.

With respect to this clone: Within the sample, other DNA sequences also encode this same CDR3. The rearrangement joins TRBV11-2 to TRBJ2-5; 10 bases line up with TRBD2. Germline loops: CDR1 SGHAT, CDR2 FQNNGV. This CDR3 comprises 13 residues. Losses at the gene ends were 3 bases for V and 5 bases for J; bases not matched to a gene: 0. Written as DNA, the CDR3 is TGTGCCAGCAGCTTGGGACTAGCGGAGACCCAGTACTTC. Its protein product is CASSLGLAETQYF.

This clone has just one count. The chain couples TRBV12-5 to TRBJ1-5; D unclear. V was cut by 5 bases and J by 4 bases, with 9 bases left in between. CDR1 LGHNT and CDR2 FRNRAP come from the germline V gene. This CDR3 spans 13 amino acids. CDR3 bases: TGTGCTAGTGGTCCCTTTACGAATCAGCCCCAGCATTTT. Its protein is CASGPFTNQPQHF.

The chain has TRBV7-9 and TRBJ2-3; tentative D call: TRBD2 (6 bases). V lost 4 bases, J lost 4 bases, and 12 bases lay in between. The CDR3 extends over 14 amino acids. In germline, CDR1 is SEHNR, CDR2 FQNEAQ (reference sequence). In DNA, the CDR3 is TGTGCCAGCAGCTCCTCGGGGGTGCCAGATACGCAGTATTTT. Translated, it gives CASSSSGVPDTQYF.